This passage covers 32 T cell receptor beta chains from one sample sequenced in a study of CXCR3-negative and CXCR3-positive naive CD8 T cells. Through 5' RACE with UMI labels, the TRB cDNA libraries were prepared. TCRdb re-called the 5' RACE reads; every CDR3 protein appears as one record, without DNA. The table lists around 140,000 distinct CDR3 sequences. Sequencing used naive CXCR3- CD8+ T cells from blood. Subset described: CD45RO-CCR7+CD27+CD95- naive CD8+ T cells lacking CXCR3 (TNR3-). Every receptor here comes from a human donor in good health. Some clones in this sample may be carry-over from other donors' samples.

This chain joins TRBV29-1 and TRBJ1-1; with no DNA, the TCRdb D assignment of TRBD1 cannot be verified. The CDR3 extends over 16 amino acids. The germline V gene has CDR1 SQVTM and CDR2 ANQGSEA. The CDR3 protein is CSVEETAMGGHTEAFF.

This chain connects TRBV15 to TRBJ2-1; TCRdb proposes TRBD2, but this gene call is untestable without DNA. The CDR3 extends over 16 amino acids. CDR1 is LNHNV and CDR2 is YYDKDF in the germline V gene (reference sequence). The chain's CDR3 is CATSSVLAGGPDEQFF.

This chain joins TRBV28 and TRBJ2-2. Germline values: CDR1 MDHEN, CDR2 SYDVKM. There are 13 residues in the CDR3. CDR3 in amino acids: CASSLHVTGELFF.

The rearrangement uses TRBV4-1 and TRBJ2-7; TCRdb picks TRBD1, but there is no DNA to check that call. This CDR3 spans 14 amino acids. Germline-derived CDR1 and CDR2 are MGHRA and YSYEKL. This CDR3 is CASSPTTGKDEQYF.

The V call is TRBV12-3 or TRBV12-4, the J call TRBJ2-7. This CDR3 has 17 amino acids. The CDR3 sequence: CASRGVTTNPVSYEQYF.

This chain uses TRBV5-1 with TRBJ2-1; TCRdb outputs TRBD2, but without DNA this stays unchecked. The CDR3 contains 14 residues. From germline, CDR1 is SGHRS and CDR2 YFSETQ. The chain's CDR3 is CASSLAGDYNEQFF. The variable domain in full, completed from reference TRBV5-1 and TRBJ2-1, reads KAGVTQTPRYLIKTRGQQVTLSCSPISGHRSVSWYQQTPGQGLQFLFEYFSETQRNKGNFPGRFSGRQFSNSRSEMNVSTLELGDSALYLCASSLAGDYNEQFFGPGTRLTVL.

The V gene is TRBV29-1, the J gene TRBJ2-3; there is no DNA to check the TCRdb D call of TRBD2. This CDR3 spans 18 amino acids. Germline V gene data show CDR1 as SQVTM and CDR2 as ANQGSEA. The CDR3 here is CSVVGLTSGGNWADTQYF.

The gene calls are TRBV29-1 and TRBJ2-2. This CDR3 has 13 residues. Germline V gives CDR1 SQVTM, CDR2 ANQGSEA. The CDR3 loop reads CSVEVVNTGELFF.

This chain links TRBV5-4 with TRBJ2-7; TCRdb returns TRBD1, unconfirmable since there is no DNA. Per germline, CDR1 SGHNT and CDR2 YYREEE (reference sequence). There are 12 residues in the CDR3. CDR3 sequence reads: CASSLTGNEQYF.

The CDR3 spells CSVSGTAGPEAFF. The genes are TRBV29-1 and TRBJ1-1; TCRdb returns TRBD1, unconfirmable since there is no DNA. CDR3 length equals 13 residues. Germline V gene data show CDR1 as SQVTM and CDR2 as ANQGSEA.

The chain's CDR3 is CAISESKTGDSYNEQFF. This chain connects TRBV10-3 to TRBJ2-1; TCRdb selects TRBD1, and the lack of DNA leaves this call unchecked. Germline V gives CDR1 ENHRY, CDR2 SYGVKD. The CDR3 is made up of 17 amino acids.

The V gene is TRBV7-9, the J gene TRBJ2-1; the TCRdb D gene call, TRBD2, has no DNA to confirm it. The germline CDR1 and CDR2 sequences are SEHNR and FQNEAQ (reference sequence). The length of the CDR3 is 15 residues. CDR3: CASRPGTRFNNEQFF. Full variable domain (rest looked up from reference TRBV7-9 and TRBJ2-1): DTGVSQNPRHKITKRGQNVTFRCDPISEHNRLYWYRQTLGQGPEFLTYFQNEAQLEKSRLLSDRFSAERPKGSFSTLEIQRTEQGDSAMYLCASRPGTRFNNEQFFGPGTRLTVL.

The chain combines TRBV7-2 with TRBJ2-7; with no DNA, the TCRdb D assignment of TRBD1 cannot be verified. This CDR3 comprises 16 residues. Germline V gene sequence: CDR1 SGHTA, CDR2 FQGNSA. The CDR3 loop reads CASSNTPRKGSYEQYF. Full variable domain (outside the CDR3, taken from reference TRBV7-2 and TRBJ2-7): GAGVSQSPSNKVTEKGKDVELRCDPISGHTALYWYRQSLGQGLEFLIYFQGNSAPDKSGLPSDRFSAERTGGSVSTLTIQRTQQEDSAVYLCASSNTPRKGSYEQYFGPGTRLTVT.

The rearrangement joins TRBV20-1 to TRBJ2-3; TCRdb picks TRBD1, but there is no DNA to check that call. Germline V lookup: CDR1 DFQATT, CDR2 SNEGSKA (reference sequence). The CDR3 has 15 residues. CDR3 amino acids: CSAIMRDRRTDTQYF.

The V gene is TRBV10-3, the J gene TRBJ2-1; TCRdb indicates TRBD2, and absent DNA this call remains unverified. The CDR3 is made up of 19 amino acids. Germline values: CDR1 ENHRY, CDR2 SYGVKD. The CDR3 region is CAISEAGLAGEYTYNEQFF.

This chain joins TRBV10-3 and TRBJ1-5; the D gene TCRdb calls, TRBD1, cannot be checked with no DNA. CDR1 ENHRY and CDR2 SYGVKD come from the germline V gene. CDR3 length: 13 amino acids. This CDR3 is CAIRGDGYQPQHF.

The rearrangement links TRBV13 to TRBJ2-7; TCRdb proposes TRBD2, but this gene call is untestable without DNA. Germline V gives CDR1 PRHDT, CDR2 FYEKMQ (reference sequence). The CDR3 totals 18 residues. The CDR3 is CASSLGRAEGAGDYEQYF.

V is TRBV28 and J is TRBJ2-1; TCRdb returns TRBD2, unconfirmable since there is no DNA. The V gene's germline CDR1 is MDHEN and CDR2 SYDVKM. The CDR3 has 16 amino acids. The CDR3 sequence is CASRLERGSSYNEQFF.

This chain uses TRBV11-2 with TRBJ2-1. This CDR3 spans 13 amino acids. The germline V gene has CDR1 SGHAT and CDR2 FQNNGV. The CDR3 spells CASSLVVWNEQFF.

This chain uses TRBV30 with TRBJ2-7; as DNA is missing, the TRBD1 call by TCRdb cannot be tested. Per germline, CDR1 GTSNPN and CDR2 SVGIG (reference sequence). The CDR3 loop spans 12 amino acids. This chain's CDR3 is CAWSGMGTEQYF.

CDR3: CASSQDRRSYEQYF. V gene TRBV3-1 combines with J gene TRBJ2-7. The CDR3 length is 14 residues. Looked up from germline, CDR1 is LGHDT and CDR2 is YNNKEL (reference sequence).

The genes are TRBV28 and TRBJ2-1. Germline loops: CDR1 MDHEN, CDR2 SYDVKM. The CDR3 loop spans 14 amino acids. CDR3 amino acids: CASSLANQDNEQFF.

The chain carries TRBV5-5 and TRBJ2-1. This CDR3 has 15 amino acids. Per the germline V gene, CDR1 is SGHKS and CDR2 is YYEKEE (reference sequence). The CDR3 sequence is CASSLDSSSYNEQFF. The entire variable domain, with the rest obtained from reference TRBV5-5 and TRBJ2-1, is as follows: DAGVTQSPTHLIKTRGQQVTLRCSPISGHKSVSWYQQVLGQGPQFIFQYYEKEERGRGNFPDRFSARQFPNYSSELNVNALLLGDSALYLCASSLDSSSYNEQFFGPGTRLTVL.

The gene calls are TRBV6-6 and TRBJ2-7. CDR3 length: 13 residues. Looked up from germline, CDR1 is MNHNY and CDR2 is SVGAGI (reference sequence). The CDR3 reads CASSYPEENEQYF.

CDR3 amino acids: CASRQEFYTEAFF. The chain carries TRBV6-6 and TRBJ1-1. CDR1 and CDR2 from the germline V gene are MNHNY and SVGAGI (reference sequence). The CDR3 contains 13 residues.

This CDR3 is CSVEAGQAINQPQHF. The chain joins TRBV29-1 to TRBJ1-5; with no DNA, the TCRdb D assignment of TRBD1 cannot be verified. The CDR3 is made up of 15 amino acids. From germline, CDR1 is SQVTM and CDR2 ANQGSEA.

This CDR3 reads CASTPTRYDAGGYTF. The chain employs TRBV12-3 or TRBV12-4 and TRBJ1-2. CDR3 length equals 15 residues.

The chain recombines TRBV7-9 with TRBJ1-1; TCRdb calls TRBD1, which cannot be checked without DNA. Germline V gene data show CDR1 as SEHNR and CDR2 as FQNEAQ (reference sequence). This CDR3 is built from 14 residues. The CDR3 spells CASSSTGTEGEAFF.

This chain connects TRBV29-1 to TRBJ2-1; no DNA is available, so the TRBD2 call from TCRdb remains unchecked. The germline gives CDR1 SQVTM, CDR2 ANQGSEA. The CDR3 consists of 17 residues. CDR3 amino acids: CSVEGEATRDVYNEQFF.

The rearrangement joins TRBV28 to TRBJ2-7; no DNA is available, so the TRBD2 call from TCRdb remains unchecked. The CDR3 is made up of 13 amino acids. CDR1 and CDR2 (germline): MDHEN, SYDVKM. The CDR3: CASSLAGTVEQYF.

The genes are TRBV7-9 and TRBJ2-5. Germline assignment: CDR1 SEHNR and CDR2 FQNEAQ (reference sequence). The CDR3 is 14 amino acids. CDR3 protein: CASSLALSGETQYF. The full variable domain, completed using reference TRBV7-9 and TRBJ2-5, is DTGVSQNPRHKITKRGQNVTFRCDPISEHNRLYWYRQTLGQGPEFLTYFQNEAQLEKSRLLSDRFSAERPKGSFSTLEIQRTEQGDSAMYLCASSLALSGETQYFGPGTRLLVL.

V and J are TRBV12-3 or TRBV12-4 and TRBJ1-4. This CDR3 region has 13 residues. CDR3 residues: CASSYATNEKLFF.